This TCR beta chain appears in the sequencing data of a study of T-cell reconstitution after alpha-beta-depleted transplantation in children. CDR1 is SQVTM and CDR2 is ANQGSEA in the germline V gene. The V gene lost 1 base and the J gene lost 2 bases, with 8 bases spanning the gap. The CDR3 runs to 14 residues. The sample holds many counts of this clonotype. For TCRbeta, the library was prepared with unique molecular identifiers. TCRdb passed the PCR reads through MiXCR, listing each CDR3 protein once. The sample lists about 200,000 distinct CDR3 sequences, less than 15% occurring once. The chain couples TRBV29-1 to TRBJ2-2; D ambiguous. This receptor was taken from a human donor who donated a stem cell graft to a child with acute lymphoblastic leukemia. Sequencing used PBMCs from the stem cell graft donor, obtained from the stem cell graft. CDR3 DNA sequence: TGCAGCGTTGAAGTTTACAGCAACACCGGGGAGCTGTTTTTT. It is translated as CSVEVYSNTGELFF.